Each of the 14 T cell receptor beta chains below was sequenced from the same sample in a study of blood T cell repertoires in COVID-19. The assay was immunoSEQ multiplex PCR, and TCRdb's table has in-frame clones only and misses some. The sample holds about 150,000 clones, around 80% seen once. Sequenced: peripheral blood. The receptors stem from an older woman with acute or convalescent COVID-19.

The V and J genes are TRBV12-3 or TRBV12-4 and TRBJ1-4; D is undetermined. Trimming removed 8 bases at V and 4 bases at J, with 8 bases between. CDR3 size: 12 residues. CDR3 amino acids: CASSRFNEKLFF. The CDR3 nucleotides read TGTGCCAGCTCCAGGTTTAATGAAAAACTGTTTTTT.

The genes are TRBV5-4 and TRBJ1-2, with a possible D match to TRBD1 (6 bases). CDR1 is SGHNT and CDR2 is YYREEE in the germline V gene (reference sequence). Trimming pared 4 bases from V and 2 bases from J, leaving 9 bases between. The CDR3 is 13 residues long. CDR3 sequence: CASSVDRNYGYTF. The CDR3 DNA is TGTGCCAGCAGCGTCGACAGGAACTATGGCTACACCTTC.

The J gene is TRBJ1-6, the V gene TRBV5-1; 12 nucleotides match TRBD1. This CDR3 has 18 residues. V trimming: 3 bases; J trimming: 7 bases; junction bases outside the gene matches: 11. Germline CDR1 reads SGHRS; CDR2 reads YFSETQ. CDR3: CASSSGTGGMNGNSPLHF. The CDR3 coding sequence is TGCGCCAGCAGCTCCGGGACAGGGGGCATGAACGGCAATTCACCCCTCCACTTT.

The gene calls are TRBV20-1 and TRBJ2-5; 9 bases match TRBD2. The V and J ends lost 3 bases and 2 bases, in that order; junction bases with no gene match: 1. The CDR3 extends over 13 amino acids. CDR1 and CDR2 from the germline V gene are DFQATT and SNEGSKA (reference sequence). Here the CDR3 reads CSASSGGQETQYF. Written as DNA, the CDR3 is TGCAGTGCTAGTAGCGGGGGTCAAGAGACCCAGTACTTC.

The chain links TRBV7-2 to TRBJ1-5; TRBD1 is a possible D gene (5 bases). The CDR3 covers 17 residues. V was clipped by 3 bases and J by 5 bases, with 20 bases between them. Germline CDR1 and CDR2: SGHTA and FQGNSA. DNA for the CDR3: TGTGCCAGCAGCTTTACCCTTGTGGGGGGTTCGGATCAGCCCCAGCATTTT. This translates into CASSFTLVGGSDQPQHF.

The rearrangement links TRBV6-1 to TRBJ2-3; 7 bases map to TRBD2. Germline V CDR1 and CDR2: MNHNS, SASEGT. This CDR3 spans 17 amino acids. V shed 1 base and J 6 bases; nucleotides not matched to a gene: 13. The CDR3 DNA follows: TGTGCCAGCAGTGAAGTTTACGGGGGGACTTTCGCTGATACGCAGTATTTT. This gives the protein CASSEVYGGTFADTQYF.

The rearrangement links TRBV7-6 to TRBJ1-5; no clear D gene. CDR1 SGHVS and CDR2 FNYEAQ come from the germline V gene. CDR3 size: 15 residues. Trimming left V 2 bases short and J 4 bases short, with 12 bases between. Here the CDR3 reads CASSLREGGNQPQHF. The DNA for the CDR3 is TGTGCCAGCAGCTTACGGGAGGGCGGAAATCAGCCCCAGCATTTT.

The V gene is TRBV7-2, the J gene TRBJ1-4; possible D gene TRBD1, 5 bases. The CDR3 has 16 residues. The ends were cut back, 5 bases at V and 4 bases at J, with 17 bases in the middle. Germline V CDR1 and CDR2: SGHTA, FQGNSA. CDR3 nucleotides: TGTGCCAGCAGCATCCCTAGCGGGGGGAGTAATGAAAAACTGTTTTTT. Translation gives CASSIPSGGSNEKLFF.

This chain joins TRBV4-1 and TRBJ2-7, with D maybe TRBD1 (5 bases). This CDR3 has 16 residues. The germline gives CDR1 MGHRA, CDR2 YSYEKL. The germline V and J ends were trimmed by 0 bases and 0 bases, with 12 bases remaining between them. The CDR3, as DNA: TGCGCCAGCAGCCAAGAACAGGCACGAAGCTCCTACGAGCAGTACTTC. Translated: CASSQEQARSSYEQYF.

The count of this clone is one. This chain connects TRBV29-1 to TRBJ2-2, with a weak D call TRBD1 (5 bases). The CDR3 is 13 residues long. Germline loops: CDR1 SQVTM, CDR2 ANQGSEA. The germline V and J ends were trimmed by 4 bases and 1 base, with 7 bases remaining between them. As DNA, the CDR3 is TGCAGCGTTGGACAGATGAACACCGGGGAGCTGTTTTTT. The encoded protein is CSVGQMNTGELFF.

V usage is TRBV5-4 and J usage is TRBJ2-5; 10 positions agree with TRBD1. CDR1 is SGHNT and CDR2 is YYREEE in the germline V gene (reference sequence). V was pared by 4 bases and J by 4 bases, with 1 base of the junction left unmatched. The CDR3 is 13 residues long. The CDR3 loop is CASSRDRGETQYF. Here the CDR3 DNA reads TGTGCCAGCAGCCGGGACAGGGGAGAGACCCAGTACTTC.

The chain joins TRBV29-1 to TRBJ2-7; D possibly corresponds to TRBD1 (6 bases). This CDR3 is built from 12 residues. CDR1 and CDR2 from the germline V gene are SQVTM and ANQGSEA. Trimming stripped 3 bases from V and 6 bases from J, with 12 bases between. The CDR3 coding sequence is TGCAGCGTTGACGGACAGTTCTCCGAGCAGTACTTC. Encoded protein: CSVDGQFSEQYF.

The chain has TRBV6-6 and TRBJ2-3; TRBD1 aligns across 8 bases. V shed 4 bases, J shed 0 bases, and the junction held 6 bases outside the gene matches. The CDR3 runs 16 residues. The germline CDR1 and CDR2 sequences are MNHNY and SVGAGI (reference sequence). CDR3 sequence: CASSSWTGLSTDTQYF. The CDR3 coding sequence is TGTGCCAGCAGTTCTTGGACAGGGCTAAGCACAGATACGCAGTATTTT.

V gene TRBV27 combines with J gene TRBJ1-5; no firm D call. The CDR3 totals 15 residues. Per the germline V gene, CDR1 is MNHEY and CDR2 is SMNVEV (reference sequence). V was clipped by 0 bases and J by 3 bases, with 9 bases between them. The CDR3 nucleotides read TGTGCCAGCAGTTTATCCCTTGTCCCCAATCAGCCCCAGCATTTT. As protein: CASSLSLVPNQPQHF.